This T cell receptor (beta chain) was obtained from a study of blood T cell repertoires in COVID-19. At the level of the study: Sources were T cells, B-cell-depleted T cells, or PBMCs; the material itself was cDNA or gDNA.

Original handling: From reference gene primer amplification, estimates of nucleated cell counts were derived. The table came from immunoSEQ multiplex PCR; TCRdb's copy has only in-frame clones and leaves some out. V and J calls and clone size are as listed in that table; D and trimming were resolved from the DNA. The sample lists 150,000 to 200,000 clones, more than 75% seen once, with about 6.5% in the top ten. The germline gives CDR1 MNHNS, CDR2 SASEGT. This CDR3 is built from 14 residues. V dropped 3 bases and J dropped 7 bases, with 13 bases sitting between them. Specimen: peripheral blood. This sequence originates from a woman aged 40 to 50 with COVID-19, enrolled during active disease. The V call is TRBV6-1, the J call TRBJ1-5, with D hard to call. The CDR3 DNA sequence: TGTGCCAGCAGTGATCCCTTGAACGGGCAGCCCCAGCATTTT. Its protein product is CASSDPLNGQPQHF.